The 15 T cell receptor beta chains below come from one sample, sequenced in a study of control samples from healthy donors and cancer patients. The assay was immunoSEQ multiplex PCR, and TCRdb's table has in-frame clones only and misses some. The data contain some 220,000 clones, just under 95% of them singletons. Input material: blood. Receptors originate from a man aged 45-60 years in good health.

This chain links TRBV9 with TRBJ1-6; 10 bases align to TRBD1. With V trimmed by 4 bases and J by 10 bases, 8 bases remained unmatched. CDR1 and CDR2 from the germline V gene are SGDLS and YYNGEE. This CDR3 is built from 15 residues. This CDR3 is CASSLWDRGGSPLHF. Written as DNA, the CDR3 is TGTGCCAGCAGCCTATGGGACAGGGGTGGATCACCCCTCCACTTT.

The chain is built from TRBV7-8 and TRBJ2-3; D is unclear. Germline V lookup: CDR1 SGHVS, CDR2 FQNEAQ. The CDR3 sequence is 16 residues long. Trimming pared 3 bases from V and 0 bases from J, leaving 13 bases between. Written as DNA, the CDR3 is TGTGCCAGCAGCTTCTGGACGGAAACTAGCACAGATACGCAGTATTTT. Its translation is CASSFWTETSTDTQYF.

The CDR3 nucleotides read TGCGCCAGCAGTGACCCGGGGCGCTCCTACGAGCAGTACTTC. Protein product: CASSDPGRSYEQYF. This chain joins TRBV10-1 and TRBJ2-7; D may correspond to TRBD1 or TRBD2 (5 bases each). The CDR3 has 14 amino acids. Germline assignment: CDR1 WNHNN and CDR2 SYGVQD (reference sequence). V lost 3 bases and J 0 bases, leaving 9 bases between the germline ends.

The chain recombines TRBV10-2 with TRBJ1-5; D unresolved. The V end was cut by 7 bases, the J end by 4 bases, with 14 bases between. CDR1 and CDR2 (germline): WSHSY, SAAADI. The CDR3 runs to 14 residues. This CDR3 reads CASNFGPGNQPQHF. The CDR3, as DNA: TGCGCCAGCAATTTTGGACCGGGGAATCAGCCCCAGCATTTT.

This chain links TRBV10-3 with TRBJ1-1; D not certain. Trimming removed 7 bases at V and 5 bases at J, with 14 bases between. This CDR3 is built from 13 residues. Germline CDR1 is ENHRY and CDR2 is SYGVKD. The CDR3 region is CAIKRERSTEAFF. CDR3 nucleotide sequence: TGTGCCATCAAAAGGGAACGATCGACTGAAGCTTTCTTT.

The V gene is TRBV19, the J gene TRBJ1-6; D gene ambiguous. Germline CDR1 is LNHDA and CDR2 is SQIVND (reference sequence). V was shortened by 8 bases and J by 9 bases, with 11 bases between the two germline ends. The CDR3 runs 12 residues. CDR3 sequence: CASQDSISPLHF. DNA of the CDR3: TGTGCCAGTCAGGACTCTATTTCACCCCTCCACTTT.

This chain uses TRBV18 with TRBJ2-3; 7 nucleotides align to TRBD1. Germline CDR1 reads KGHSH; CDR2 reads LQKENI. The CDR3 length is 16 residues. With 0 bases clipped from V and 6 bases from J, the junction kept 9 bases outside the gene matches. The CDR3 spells CASSPPGLGGDDTQYF. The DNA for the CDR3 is TGTGCCAGCTCACCACCAGGGTTAGGGGGCGACGATACGCAGTATTTT.

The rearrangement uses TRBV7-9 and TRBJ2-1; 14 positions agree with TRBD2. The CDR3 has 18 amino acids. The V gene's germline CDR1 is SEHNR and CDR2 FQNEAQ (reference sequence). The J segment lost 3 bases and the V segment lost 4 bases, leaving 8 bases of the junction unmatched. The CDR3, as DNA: TGTGCCAGCAGCTGGACCGGGACTAGCGGGGGACACTACAATGAGCAGTTCTTC. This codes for CASSWTGTSGGHYNEQFF.

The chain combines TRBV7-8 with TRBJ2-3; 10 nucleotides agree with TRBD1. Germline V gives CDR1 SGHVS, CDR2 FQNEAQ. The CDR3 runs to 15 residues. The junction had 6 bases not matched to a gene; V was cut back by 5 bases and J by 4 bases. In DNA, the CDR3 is TGTGCCAGCAGCCCCTGGACAGGGGGAGCAGATACGCAGTATTTT. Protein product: CASSPWTGGADTQYF.

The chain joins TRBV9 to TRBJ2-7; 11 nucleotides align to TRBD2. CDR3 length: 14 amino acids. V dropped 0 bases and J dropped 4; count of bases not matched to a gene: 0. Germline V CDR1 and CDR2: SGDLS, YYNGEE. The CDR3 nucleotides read TGTGCCAGCAGCGTAGGACTAGCGGGGTACGAGCAGTACTTC. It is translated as CASSVGLAGYEQYF.

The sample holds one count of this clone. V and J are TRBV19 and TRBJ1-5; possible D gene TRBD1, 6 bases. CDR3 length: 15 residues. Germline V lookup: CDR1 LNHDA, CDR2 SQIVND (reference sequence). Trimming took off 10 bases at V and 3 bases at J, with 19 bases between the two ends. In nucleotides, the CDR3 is TGTGCCACCAAGGGGGGCAGCGATCCCAATCAGCCCCAGCATTTT. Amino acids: CATKGGSDPNQPQHF.

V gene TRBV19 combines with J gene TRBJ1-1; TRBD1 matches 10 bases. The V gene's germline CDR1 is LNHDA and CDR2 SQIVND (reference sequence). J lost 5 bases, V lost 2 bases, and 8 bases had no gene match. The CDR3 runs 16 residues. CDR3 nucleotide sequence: TGTGCCAGTAGTATATACCGGACAGGGGGAAGTACTGAAGCTTTCTTT. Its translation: CASSIYRTGGSTEAFF.

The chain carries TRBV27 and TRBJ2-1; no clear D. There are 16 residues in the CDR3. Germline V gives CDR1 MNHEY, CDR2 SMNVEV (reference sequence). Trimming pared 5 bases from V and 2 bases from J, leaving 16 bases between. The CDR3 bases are TGTGCCAGCAGTCCTACATACGTTCTTGCCTACAATGAGCAGTTCTTC. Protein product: CASSPTYVLAYNEQFF.

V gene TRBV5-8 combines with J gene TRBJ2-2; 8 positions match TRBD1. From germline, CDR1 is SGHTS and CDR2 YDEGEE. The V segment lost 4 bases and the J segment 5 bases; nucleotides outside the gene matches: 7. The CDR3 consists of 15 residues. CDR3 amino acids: CASSLQGGGTGELFF. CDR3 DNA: TGTGCCAGCAGCCTACAGGGGGGAGGAACCGGGGAGCTGTTTTTT.

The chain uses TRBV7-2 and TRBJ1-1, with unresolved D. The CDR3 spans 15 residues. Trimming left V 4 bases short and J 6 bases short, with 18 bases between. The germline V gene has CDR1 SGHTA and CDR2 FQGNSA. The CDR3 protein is CASSSPSTGNSEAFF. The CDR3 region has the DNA TGTGCCAGCAGCTCCCCTTCGACTGGGAATTCTGAAGCTTTCTTT.